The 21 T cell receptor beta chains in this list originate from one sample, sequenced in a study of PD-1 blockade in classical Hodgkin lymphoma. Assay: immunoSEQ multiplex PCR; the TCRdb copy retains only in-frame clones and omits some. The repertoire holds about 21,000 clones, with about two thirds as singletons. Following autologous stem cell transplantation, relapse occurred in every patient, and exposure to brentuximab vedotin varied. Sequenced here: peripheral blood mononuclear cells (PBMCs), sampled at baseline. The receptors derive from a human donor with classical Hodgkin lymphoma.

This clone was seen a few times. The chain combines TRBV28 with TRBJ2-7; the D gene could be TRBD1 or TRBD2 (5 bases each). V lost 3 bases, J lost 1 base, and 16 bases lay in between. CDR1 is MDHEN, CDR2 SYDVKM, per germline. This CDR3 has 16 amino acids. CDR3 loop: CASSFAGTTSSYEQYF. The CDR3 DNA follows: TGTGCCAGCAGTTTCGCCGGGACCACCTCTTCCTACGAGCAGTACTTC. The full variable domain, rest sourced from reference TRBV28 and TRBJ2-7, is DVKVTQSSRYLVKRTGEKVFLECVQDMDHENMFWYRQDPGLGLRLIYFSYDVKMKEKGDIPEGYSVSREKKERFSLILESASTNQTSMYLCASSFAGTTSSYEQYFGPGTRLTVT.

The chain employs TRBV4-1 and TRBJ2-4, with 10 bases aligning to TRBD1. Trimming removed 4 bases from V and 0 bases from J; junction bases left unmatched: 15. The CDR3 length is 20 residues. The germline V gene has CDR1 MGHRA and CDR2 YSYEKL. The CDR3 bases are TGCGCCAGCAGCCGGGAGAGTGGGGACAGGGGTGGGATAGCCAAAAACATTCAGTACTTC. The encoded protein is CASSRESGDRGGIAKNIQYF.

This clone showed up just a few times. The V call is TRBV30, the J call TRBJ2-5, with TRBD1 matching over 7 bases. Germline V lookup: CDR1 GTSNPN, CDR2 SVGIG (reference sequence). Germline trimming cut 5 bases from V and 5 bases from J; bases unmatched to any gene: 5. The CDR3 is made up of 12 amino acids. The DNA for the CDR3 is TGTGCCTGGTCAGGGGGAGCGGAGACCCAGTACTTC. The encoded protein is CAWSGGAETQYF.

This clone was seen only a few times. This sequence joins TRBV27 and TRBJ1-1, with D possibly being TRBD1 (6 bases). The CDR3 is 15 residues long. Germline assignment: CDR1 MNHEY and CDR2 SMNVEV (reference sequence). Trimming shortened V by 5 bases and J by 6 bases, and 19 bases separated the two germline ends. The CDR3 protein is CASSPLRQAGPEAFF. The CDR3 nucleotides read TGTGCCAGCAGTCCTCTACGACAGGCCGGGCCTGAAGCTTTCTTT.

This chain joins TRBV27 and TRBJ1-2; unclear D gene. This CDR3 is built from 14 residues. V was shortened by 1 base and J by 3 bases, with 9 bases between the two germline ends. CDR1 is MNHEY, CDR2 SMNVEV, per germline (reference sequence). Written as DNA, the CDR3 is TGTGCCAGCAGTTTATATGGGCTCGACTATGGCTACACCTTC. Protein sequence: CASSLYGLDYGYTF.

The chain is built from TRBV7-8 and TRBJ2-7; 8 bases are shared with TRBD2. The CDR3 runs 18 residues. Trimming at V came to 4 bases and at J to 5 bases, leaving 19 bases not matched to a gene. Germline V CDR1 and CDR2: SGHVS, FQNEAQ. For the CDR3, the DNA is TGTGCCAGCAGCTCCCCGTACAGCGGGAGAGGAGAGGTGGACGAGCAGTACTTC. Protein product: CASSSPYSGRGEVDEQYF.

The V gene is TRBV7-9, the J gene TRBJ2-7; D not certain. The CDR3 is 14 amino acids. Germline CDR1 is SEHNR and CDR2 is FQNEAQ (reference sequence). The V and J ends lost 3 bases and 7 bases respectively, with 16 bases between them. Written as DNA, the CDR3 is TGTGCCAGCAGCTTCGGCTCCGCTAGAAAAGAGCAGTACTTC. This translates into CASSFGSARKEQYF.

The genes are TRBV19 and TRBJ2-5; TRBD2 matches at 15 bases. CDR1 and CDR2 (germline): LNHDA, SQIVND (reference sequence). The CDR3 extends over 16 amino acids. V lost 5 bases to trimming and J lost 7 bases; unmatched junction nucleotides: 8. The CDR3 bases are TGTGCCAGTAGTGCCCGGACTAGCGGGAGGGAGGTGACCCAGTACTTC. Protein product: CASSARTSGREVTQYF.

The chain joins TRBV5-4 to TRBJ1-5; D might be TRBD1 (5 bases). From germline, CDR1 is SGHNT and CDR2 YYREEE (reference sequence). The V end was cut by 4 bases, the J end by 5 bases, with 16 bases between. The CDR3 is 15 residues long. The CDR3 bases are TGTGCCAGCAGCCGCGGGGTGGGACCCGATCAGCCCCAGCATTTT. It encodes CASSRGVGPDQPQHF.

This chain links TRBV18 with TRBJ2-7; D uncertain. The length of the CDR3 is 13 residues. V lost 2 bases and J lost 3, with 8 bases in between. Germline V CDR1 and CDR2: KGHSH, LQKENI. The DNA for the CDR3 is TGTGCCAGCTCACCAACCCTTAACTACGAGCAGTACTTC. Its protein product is CASSPTLNYEQYF.

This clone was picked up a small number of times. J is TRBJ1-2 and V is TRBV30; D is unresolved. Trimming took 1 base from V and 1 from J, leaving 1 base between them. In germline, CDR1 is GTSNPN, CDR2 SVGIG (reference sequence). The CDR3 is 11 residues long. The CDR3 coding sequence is TGTGCCTGGAGTGATAACTATGGCTACACCTTC. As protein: CAWSDNYGYTF.

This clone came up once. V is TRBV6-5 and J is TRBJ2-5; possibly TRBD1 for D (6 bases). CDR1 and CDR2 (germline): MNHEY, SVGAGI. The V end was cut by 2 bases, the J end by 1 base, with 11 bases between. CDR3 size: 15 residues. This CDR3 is CASSYGGRVQETQYF. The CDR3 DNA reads TGTGCCAGCAGTTACGGGGGCAGGGTCCAAGAGACCCAGTACTTC.

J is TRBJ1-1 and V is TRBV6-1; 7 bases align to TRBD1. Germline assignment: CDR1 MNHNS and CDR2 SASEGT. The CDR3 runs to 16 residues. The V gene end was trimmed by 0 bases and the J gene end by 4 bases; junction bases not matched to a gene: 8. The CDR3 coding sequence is TGTGCCAGCAGTGAAGCCCACCTGGCAGGGGGCACTGAAGCTTTCTTT. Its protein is CASSEAHLAGGTEAFF.

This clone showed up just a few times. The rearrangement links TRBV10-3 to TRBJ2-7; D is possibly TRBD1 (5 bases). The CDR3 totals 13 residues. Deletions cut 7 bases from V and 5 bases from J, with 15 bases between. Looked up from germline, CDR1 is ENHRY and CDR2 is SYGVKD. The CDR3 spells CAINRGPGDEQYF. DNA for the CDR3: TGTGCCATCAATAGGGGCCCGGGTGACGAGCAGTACTTC.

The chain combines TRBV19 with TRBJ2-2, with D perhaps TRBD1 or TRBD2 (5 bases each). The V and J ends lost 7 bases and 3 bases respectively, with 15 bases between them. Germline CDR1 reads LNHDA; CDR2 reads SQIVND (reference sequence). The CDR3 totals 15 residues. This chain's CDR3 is CASTAWGKYTGELFF. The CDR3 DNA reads TGTGCCAGTACCGCTTGGGGGAAATACACCGGGGAGCTGTTTTTT.

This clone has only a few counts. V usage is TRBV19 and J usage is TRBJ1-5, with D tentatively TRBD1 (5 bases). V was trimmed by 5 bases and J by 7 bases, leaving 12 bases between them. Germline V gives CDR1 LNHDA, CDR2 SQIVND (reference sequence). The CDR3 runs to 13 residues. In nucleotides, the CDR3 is TGTGCCAGTAGTGACAGCGTTAGGCAGCCCCAGCATTTT. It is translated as CASSDSVRQPQHF.

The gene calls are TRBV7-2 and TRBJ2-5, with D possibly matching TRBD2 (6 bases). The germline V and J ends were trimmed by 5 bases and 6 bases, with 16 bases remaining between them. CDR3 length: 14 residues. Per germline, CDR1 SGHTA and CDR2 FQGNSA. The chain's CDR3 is CASSVDQGRQTQYF. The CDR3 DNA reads TGTGCCAGCAGCGTAGACCAAGGGAGGCAGACCCAGTACTTC. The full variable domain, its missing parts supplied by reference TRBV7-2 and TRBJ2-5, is GAGVSQSPSNKVTEKGKDVELRCDPISGHTALYWYRQSLGQGLEFLIYFQGNSAPDKSGLPSDRFSAERTGGSVSTLTIQRTQQEDSAVYLCASSVDQGRQTQYFGPGTRLLVL.

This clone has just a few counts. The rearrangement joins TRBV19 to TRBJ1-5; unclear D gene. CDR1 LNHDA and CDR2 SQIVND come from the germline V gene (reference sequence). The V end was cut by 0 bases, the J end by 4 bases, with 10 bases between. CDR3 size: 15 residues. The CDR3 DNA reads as TGTGCCAGTAGTATAGAAGTGTTTAGTAATCAGCCCCAGCATTTT. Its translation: CASSIEVFSNQPQHF.

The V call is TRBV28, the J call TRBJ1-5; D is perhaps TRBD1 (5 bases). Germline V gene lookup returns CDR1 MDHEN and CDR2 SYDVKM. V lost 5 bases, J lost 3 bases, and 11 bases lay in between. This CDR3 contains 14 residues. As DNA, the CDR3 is TGTGCCAGCAGTAGAGCCGGGACCAATCAGCCCCAGCATTTT. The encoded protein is CASSRAGTNQPQHF. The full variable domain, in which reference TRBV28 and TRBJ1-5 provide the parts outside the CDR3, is DVKVTQSSRYLVKRTGEKVFLECVQDMDHENMFWYRQDPGLGLRLIYFSYDVKMKEKGDIPEGYSVSREKKERFSLILESASTNQTSMYLCASSRAGTNQPQHFGDGTRLSIL.

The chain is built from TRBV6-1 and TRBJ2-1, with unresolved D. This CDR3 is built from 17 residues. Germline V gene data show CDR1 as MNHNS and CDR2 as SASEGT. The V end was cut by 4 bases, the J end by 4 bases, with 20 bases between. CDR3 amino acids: CASSGLGLGRRYNEQFF. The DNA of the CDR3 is TGTGCCAGCAGTGGCCTTGGGTTAGGGCGGCGGTACAATGAGCAGTTCTTC.

DNA of the CDR3: TGTGCCAGTCGGGGGCATTCCACAGATACGCAGTATTTT. Amino acids: CASRGHSTDTQYF. The J gene is TRBJ2-3, the V gene TRBV19; possibly TRBD1 or TRBD2 for D (6 bases each). Trimming shortened V by 8 bases and J by 2 bases, and 11 bases separated the two germline ends. This CDR3 has 13 residues. CDR1 is LNHDA and CDR2 is SQIVND in the germline V gene (reference sequence).